Below are 26 T cell receptor beta chains sequenced from a single sample in a study of post-analysis software for immune sequencing data. Unique molecular identifiers were present in the TCR beta cDNA libraries. TCRdb itself ran the PCR reads through MiXCR, one entry per CDR3 protein. This table has 500,000 to 600,000 distinct CDR3 sequences, 40% to 50% appearing once. Antigens of these TCRs are unknown. Overall study findings and caveats: TRBV5-6, TRBV5-1 and TRBV20-1 were among 4 or 5 TRBV segments more frequent in patients than controls.

Sequencing was done on a sample of blood. These receptors came from a girl between 10 and 17 years old with multiple sclerosis.

V usage is TRBV10-3 and J usage is TRBJ2-1; the D is unclear. V was trimmed by 11 bases and J by 6 bases, leaving 14 bases between them. The CDR3 has 12 amino acids. Germline V CDR1 and CDR2: ENHRY, SYGVKD. In DNA form, the CDR3 reads TGTGCCTCACGGACCACTTCCAATGAGCAGTTCTTC. Encoded protein: CASRTTSNEQFF.

This chain uses TRBV5-1 with TRBJ2-7; D is perhaps TRBD2 (5 bases). Germline loops: CDR1 SGHRS, CDR2 YFSETQ. Between the trimmed V and J ends, which lost 4 bases and 4 bases, there was a span of 18 bases. The CDR3 has 15 amino acids. Here the CDR3 reads CASSIGGRVKYEQYF. The CDR3 DNA reads TGCGCCAGCAGCATCGGAGGTAGGGTTAAATACGAGCAGTACTTC. Complete variable domain (other parts from reference TRBV5-1 and TRBJ2-7): KAGVTQTPRYLIKTRGQQVTLSCSPISGHRSVSWYQQTPGQGLQFLFEYFSETQRNKGNFPGRFSGRQFSNSRSEMNVSTLELGDSALYLCASSIGGRVKYEQYFGPGTRLTVT.

The chain combines TRBV7-9 with TRBJ2-3; D gene unclear. The V and J ends lost 4 bases and 3 bases respectively, with 8 bases between them. Germline CDR1 and CDR2: SEHNR and FQNEAQ (reference sequence). The length of the CDR3 is 13 residues. Here the CDR3 DNA reads TGTGCCAGCAGCTCACATGAAACAGATACGCAGTATTTT. Protein sequence: CASSSHETDTQYF.

V and J are TRBV29-1 and TRBJ1-1, with TRBD1 identical over 9 bases. J was trimmed by 4 bases and V by 7 bases; bases with no gene match: 13. The germline gives CDR1 SQVTM, CDR2 ANQGSEA. There are 15 residues in the CDR3. CDR3 protein: CSADGQGSPGTEAFF. For the CDR3, the DNA is TGCAGCGCTGACGGACAGGGGAGTCCAGGCACTGAAGCTTTCTTT.

V and J are TRBV7-2 and TRBJ2-1; 8 nucleotides align to TRBD2. Germline CDR1 reads SGHTA; CDR2 reads FQGNSA. After removal of 1 base from V and 4 bases from J, the junction contained 6 bases not matched to a gene. This CDR3 has 16 amino acids. The CDR3 protein is CASSLVAGGLYNEQFF. The CDR3 coding sequence is TGTGCCAGCAGCTTAGTGGCGGGGGGACTATACAATGAGCAGTTCTTC.

A word on this clonotype: A read error may account for a junction end that differs from germline. The chain carries TRBV5-1 and TRBJ2-3; 11 bases agree with TRBD2. The CDR3 extends over 16 amino acids. Germline V gene data show CDR1 as SGHRS and CDR2 as YFSETQ. CDR3 in amino acids: CASSLGLAASTDTQYF. In DNA, the CDR3 is TGTGCCAGCAGTCTGGGACTAGCGGCTAGCACAGATACGCAGTATTTT. The full variable domain, in which reference TRBV5-1 and TRBJ2-3 provide the parts outside the CDR3, is KAGVTQTPRYLIKTRGQQVTLSCSPISGHRSVSWYQQTPGQGLQFLFEYFSETQRNKGNFPGRFSGRQFSNSRSEMNVSTLELGDSALYLCASSLGLAASTDTQYFGPGTRLTVL.

This clonotype has more than one count but fewer than ten. V usage is TRBV6-5 and J usage is TRBJ1-2; 11 bases align to TRBD1. This CDR3 region has 19 residues. The J segment lost 4 bases and the V segment lost 2 bases, leaving 15 bases of the junction unmatched. Germline CDR1 and CDR2: MNHEY and SVGAGI. In nucleotides, the CDR3 is TGTGCCAGCAGTTACCGATCTCCGGGACAGGGGGTTTATAGCTATGGCTACACCTTC. Translating gives CASSYRSPGQGVYSYGYTF.

V and J are TRBV21-1 and TRBJ2-5; the listed D gene, TRBD1, was not tested against the DNA. TRBV21-1 is termed a pseudogene. The CDR3 runs 17 residues. In DNA, the CDR3 is TGTGCCAGCAGCAAGGGGGCAAGCTGGACTCGGGAAGAGACCCAGTACTTC. It translates to CASSKGASWTREETQYF.

The J gene is TRBJ1-2, the V gene TRBV20-1; perhaps TRBD1 as D (5 bases). CDR1 and CDR2 from the germline V gene are DFQATT and SNEGSKA (reference sequence). This CDR3 spans 13 amino acids. V was shortened by 3 bases and J by 4 bases, with 12 bases between the two germline ends. CDR3 in DNA: TGCAGTGCTAGGGGACTGACAGTCTATGGCTACACCTTC. Amino acids: CSARGLTVYGYTF.

In this sample, this clonotype turned up once. This rearrangement joins TRBV7-9 to TRBJ1-1; D possibly corresponds to TRBD1 (5 bases). In germline, CDR1 is SEHNR, CDR2 FQNEAQ (reference sequence). The CDR3 sequence is 13 residues long. The V end lost 4 bases, the J end lost 11 bases, and 17 bases lay between the germline ends. The CDR3 sequence is CASSSFSGTWAFF. The CDR3 coding sequence is TGTGCCAGCAGCTCATTCTCGGGGACGTGGGCTTTCTTT. Full variable domain (rest looked up from reference TRBV7-9 and TRBJ1-1): DTGVSQNPRHKITKRGQNVTFRCDPISEHNRLYWYRQTLGQGPEFLTYFQNEAQLEKSRLLSDRFSAERPKGSFSTLEIQRTEQGDSAMYLCASSSFSGTWAFFGQGTRLTVV.

V gene TRBV14 combines with J gene TRBJ2-7; no definite D call. This CDR3 region has 11 residues. Germline V gives CDR1 SGHDN, CDR2 FVKESK. The V gene lost 3 bases and the J gene lost 6 bases, with 6 bases spanning the gap. DNA of the CDR3: TGTGCCAGCAGCCACGGAAGCGAGCAGTACTTC. As protein: CASSHGSEQYF.

The genes are TRBV4-1 and TRBJ2-4; 8 positions agree with TRBD1. Germline V CDR1 and CDR2: MGHRA, YSYEKL. The junction had 19 bases not matched to a gene; V was cut back by 3 bases and J by 0 bases. The CDR3 consists of 21 residues. The CDR3 nucleotides are TGCGCCAGCAGCCAGAACCAAATCCTCGGGACAGGATCCCTAGCCAAAAACATTCAGTACTTC. Protein sequence: CASSQNQILGTGSLAKNIQYF.

The rearrangement joins TRBV20-1 to TRBJ2-1; 8 nucleotides match TRBD1. The germline V gene has CDR1 DFQATT and CDR2 SNEGSKA (reference sequence). V dropped 6 bases and J dropped 3; count of bases not matched to a gene: 10. This CDR3 has 15 residues. The CDR3 loop is CSARPGGANYNEQFF. The CDR3, as DNA: TGCAGTGCCAGACCAGGGGGCGCGAACTACAATGAGCAGTTCTTC.

The V and J genes are TRBV29-1 and TRBJ2-5; TRBD1 agrees at 7 bases. The CDR3 extends over 12 amino acids. Germline CDR1 and CDR2: SQVTM and ANQGSEA. V trimming: 4 bases; J trimming: 1 base; junction bases outside the gene matches: 0. The CDR3 spells CSVGQGQETQYF. In DNA form, the CDR3 reads TGCAGCGTTGGACAGGGCCAAGAGACCCAGTACTTC.

The chain couples TRBV29-1 to TRBJ1-2; unclear D gene. CDR3 length equals 14 residues. Trimming stripped 3 bases from V and 2 bases from J, with 13 bases between. Per germline, CDR1 SQVTM and CDR2 ANQGSEA. This CDR3 reads CSVDSAGGNYGYTF. The CDR3 region has the DNA TGCAGCGTTGATTCTGCGGGAGGGAACTATGGCTACACCTTC. Full variable domain (missing parts from reference TRBV29-1 and TRBJ1-2): SAVISQKPSRDICQRGTSLTIQCQVDSQVTMMFWYRQQPGQSLTLIATANQGSEATYESGFVIDKFPISRPNLTFSTLTVSNMSPEDSSIYLCSVDSAGGNYGYTFGSGTRLTVV.

The sample holds a few counts of this clonotype. The V and J genes are TRBV3-1 and TRBJ2-7; 7 bases agree with TRBD1. CDR3 length: 14 residues. The ends lost 0 bases at V and 6 bases at J; junction bases unmatched: 5. CDR1 is LGHDT and CDR2 is YNNKEL in the germline V gene (reference sequence). The chain's CDR3 is CASSQDRGIGEQYF. CDR3 nucleotides: TGTGCCAGCAGCCAAGACAGGGGGATCGGCGAGCAGTACTTC.

This chain joins TRBV5-1 and TRBJ2-1, with a possible D match to TRBD2 (7 bases). CDR1 and CDR2 (germline): SGHRS, YFSETQ. V shed 4 bases and J shed 9 bases, with 20 bases lying between them. The CDR3 is 15 amino acids. Here the CDR3 DNA reads TGCGCCAGCAGCGGAACGGGGGGTCTAGGGGGTGAGCAGTTCTTC. This translates into CASSGTGGLGGEQFF.

The gene calls are TRBV6-4 and TRBJ1-5; D is uncertain. CDR3 length: 13 amino acids. CDR1 and CDR2 (germline): MRHNA, SNTAGT. Trimming removed 5 bases at V and 3 bases at J, with 8 bases between. Here the CDR3 DNA reads TGTGCCAGCAGTCCAAAACCCAATCAGCCCCAGCATTTT. This sequence encodes CASSPKPNQPQHF.

Only a few counts were recorded for this clonotype. This sequence joins TRBV9 and TRBJ1-2; 8 nucleotides line up with TRBD1. Losses at the gene ends were 2 bases for V and 6 bases for J; bases not matched to a gene: 6. CDR1 is SGDLS and CDR2 is YYNGEE in the germline V gene. The CDR3 consists of 14 residues. CDR3 in DNA: TGTGCCAGCAGCGTTAGTACGACAGGGGATGGCTACACCTTC. Its protein is CASSVSTTGDGYTF.

This clonotype appeared once. One end of the junction does not line up with germline, which may come from a read error. The chain has TRBV12-3 or TRBV12-4 and TRBJ1-2, with TRBD1 matching 9 bases. There are 14 residues in the CDR3. CDR3: CASSPGTGPGGCTF. The DNA of the CDR3 is TGTGCCAGCAGCCCTGGGACAGGGCCCGGTGGCTGCACCTTC.

This clonotype was detected ten times or more. The chain couples TRBV12-3 or TRBV12-4 to TRBJ2-3; 13 bases map to TRBD2. CDR3 length: 20 amino acids. V trimming: 3 bases; J trimming: 3 bases; junction bases outside the gene matches: 15. The CDR3 bases are TGTGCCAGCAGTTTTCTCGGTCCGGGACTAGCGGGGATGAGGACAGATACGCAGTATTTT. Its translation: CASSFLGPGLAGMRTDTQYF.

This clonotype has a single count. The rearrangement joins TRBV12-3 or TRBV12-4 to TRBJ1-5; D uncertain. CDR3 length equals 18 residues. Trimming removed 5 bases at V and 3 bases at J, with 23 bases between. CDR3 in amino acids: CASSPLEGLLFPNQPQHF. The CDR3 DNA reads as TGTGCCAGCAGTCCTCTGGAAGGCCTTTTATTTCCCAATCAGCCCCAGCATTTT.

This sequence joins TRBV5-1 and TRBJ1-2; D remains unclear. The CDR3 runs to 15 residues. Germline loops: CDR1 SGHRS, CDR2 YFSETQ. V lost 0 bases and J lost 0, with 9 bases in between. The CDR3 sequence: CASSLALETNYGYTF. CDR3 in DNA: TGCGCCAGCAGCTTGGCCCTGGAGACTAACTATGGCTACACCTTC.

This clonotype was seen more than once but under ten times. The gene calls are TRBV20-1 and TRBJ2-3; no clear D gene. The CDR3 extends over 15 amino acids. The germline CDR1 and CDR2 sequences are DFQATT and SNEGSKA (reference sequence). The V gene lost 0 bases and the J gene lost 0 bases, with 10 bases spanning the gap. In nucleotides, the CDR3 is TGCAGTGCTAGAGATCTCCCAGCTAGCACAGATACGCAGTATTTT. It specifies CSARDLPASTDTQYF.

The chain joins TRBV7-6 to TRBJ2-1, with TRBD2 matching 15 bases. The V segment lost 5 bases and the J segment 8 bases; nucleotides outside the gene matches: 7. The CDR3 loop spans 16 amino acids. The germline V gene encodes CDR1 SGHVS and CDR2 FNYEAQ. CDR3 residues: CASSPGLAGGRDEQFF. CDR3 bases: TGTGCCAGCAGCCCAGGACTAGCGGGGGGGCGGGATGAGCAGTTCTTC.

Of note for this clonotype: The junction shows a germline mismatch at one end, possibly a read error. The chain is built from TRBV12-3 or TRBV12-4 and TRBJ1-4; D uncertain. The CDR3 covers 11 residues. The CDR3 here is CVSSFREKLFF. The CDR3 DNA sequence: TGTGTCAGCAGTTTCAGAGAAAAACTGTTTTTT.